Presented here are 13 T cell receptor beta chains from one specimen sequenced in a study of cytomegalovirus exposure and HLA in healthy donors. PCR amplification relied on 60 Vbeta primers (plus 13 Jbeta primers). Only in-frame clones appear in the TCRdb table, and some are missing; sequencing was by immunoSEQ multiplex PCR. The data contain 100,000 to 150,000 clones, around 72% of them singletons. Sequenced sample: PBMCs. The receptors were sampled from a man younger than 45 in good health and CMV-seronegative.

The chain has TRBV5-4 and TRBJ1-1; 8 bases line up with TRBD1. Per the germline V gene, CDR1 is SGHNT and CDR2 is YYREEE (reference sequence). The CDR3 loop spans 15 amino acids. The V segment lost 4 bases and the J segment 5 bases; nucleotides outside the gene matches: 10. The CDR3 coding sequence is TGTGCCAGCAGCGCAAAGACAGGGGCGGGTACTGAAGCTTTCTTT. This encodes CASSAKTGAGTEAFF.

The chain uses TRBV6-5 and TRBJ2-5; D remains ambiguous. The V end was cut by 0 bases, the J end by 1 base, with 9 bases between. The CDR3 consists of 15 residues. Germline loops: CDR1 MNHEY, CDR2 SVGAGI. The CDR3, as DNA: TGTGCCAGCAGTTACTCGTTCGGGTCCCAAGAGACCCAGTACTTC. It specifies CASSYSFGSQETQYF.

The V and J genes are TRBV5-1 and TRBJ2-2; 11 positions match TRBD2. The germline CDR1 and CDR2 sequences are SGHRS and YFSETQ. Unmatched junction bases numbered 7, after V lost 2 bases and J lost 4 bases. CDR3 size: 17 residues. CDR3 in DNA: TGCGCCAGCAGCTTTGAAGTACTAGCGGGGGCCACCGGGGAGCTGTTTTTT. Protein: CASSFEVLAGATGELFF.

The chain carries TRBV28 and TRBJ2-7; 8 bases fit TRBD1. This CDR3 has 14 residues. J gave up 3 bases and V 10 bases, and 11 bases lay outside the gene matches. CDR1 is MDHEN, CDR2 SYDVKM, per germline. The CDR3 region is CATVIQGDYYEQYF. The CDR3 coding sequence is TGTGCCACCGTAATACAGGGGGATTACTACGAGCAGTACTTC.

This clone was picked up a small number of times. The chain joins TRBV5-1 to TRBJ1-2; TRBD1 is a possible D gene (6 bases). Trimming removed 0 bases at V and 2 bases at J, with 8 bases between. CDR3 length equals 14 residues. Germline assignment: CDR1 SGHRS and CDR2 YFSETQ. CDR3 sequence: CASSLDRANYGYTF. CDR3 nucleotides: TGCGCCAGCAGCTTGGACAGGGCGAACTATGGCTACACCTTC. The full variable domain, in which reference TRBV5-1 and TRBJ1-2 provide the parts outside the CDR3, is KAGVTQTPRYLIKTRGQQVTLSCSPISGHRSVSWYQQTPGQGLQFLFEYFSETQRNKGNFPGRFSGRQFSNSRSEMNVSTLELGDSALYLCASSLDRANYGYTFGSGTRLTVV.

This chain links TRBV6-5 with TRBJ1-2; 7 bases line up with TRBD1. Trimming at V came to 7 bases and at J to 4 bases, leaving 6 bases not matched to a gene. CDR3 length: 13 residues. Germline CDR1 and CDR2: MNHEY and SVGAGI. CDR3 coding DNA: TGTGCCAGCACCCATCAGGGGGTCTATGGCTACACCTTC. Its translation: CASTHQGVYGYTF.

A few counts support this clone. V usage is TRBV5-1 and J usage is TRBJ2-1; 8 nucleotides agree with TRBD1. Germline CDR1 reads SGHRS; CDR2 reads YFSETQ. After removal of 8 bases from V and 7 bases from J, the junction contained 5 bases not matched to a gene. CDR3 size: 12 residues. The CDR3 here is CASSRGRNEQFF. In DNA form, the CDR3 reads TGCGCCAGTTCCAGGGGGCGAAATGAGCAGTTCTTC.

CDR3 DNA sequence: TGCGCCAGCAGCCTAGCGGCTTACGGAAACACCATATATTTT. This encodes CASSLAAYGNTIYF. This sequence joins TRBV5-1 and TRBJ1-3; D not certain. Per germline, CDR1 SGHRS and CDR2 YFSETQ. CDR3 length: 14 residues. The V end lost 4 bases, the J end lost 4 bases, and 12 bases lay between the germline ends.

The chain carries TRBV7-9 and TRBJ2-3; the match to TRBD1 covers 10 bases. This CDR3 is 15 amino acids long. Trimming at V came to 1 base and at J to 5 bases, leaving 3 bases not matched to a gene. In germline, CDR1 is SEHNR, CDR2 FQNEAQ (reference sequence). The CDR3 nucleotides are TGTGCCAGCAGCTTAGTGGGACAGGGGCAAGATACGCAGTATTTT. It encodes CASSLVGQGQDTQYF.

This clone was detected a few times. The chain has TRBV4-1 and TRBJ1-2; tentative D call: TRBD1 (5 bases). V was pared by 9 bases and J by 3 bases, with 20 bases between. Germline V gene lookup returns CDR1 MGHRA and CDR2 YSYEKL. There are 15 residues in the CDR3. The CDR3 sequence: CASKTLQTGDYGYTF. In DNA, the CDR3 is TGCGCCAGTAAGACACTCCAAACAGGAGACTATGGCTACACCTTC.

This clone was observed once. This chain uses TRBV2 with TRBJ2-7; a possible D gene is TRBD1 (5 bases). The germline CDR1 and CDR2 sequences are SNHLY and FYNNEI. Trimming took 6 bases from V and 0 from J, leaving 15 bases between them. The CDR3 loop spans 15 amino acids. Written as DNA, the CDR3 is TGTGCCAGCAGACCGAGACAGAAGTCCTCCTACGAGCAGTACTTC. Translating it yields CASRPRQKSSYEQYF. The variable domain in full, with the rest retrieved from reference TRBV2 and TRBJ2-7, is EPEVTQTPSHQVTQMGQEVILRCVPISNHLYFYWYRQILGQKVEFLVSFYNNEISEKSEIFDDQFSVERPDGSNFTLKIRSTKLEDSAMYFCASRPRQKSSYEQYFGPGTRLTVT.

This clone was picked up a small number of times. V is TRBV7-8 and J is TRBJ2-7; 8 nucleotides align to TRBD2. The germline gives CDR1 SGHVS, CDR2 FQNEAQ. The CDR3 extends over 13 amino acids. V was pared by 8 bases and J by 5 bases, with 8 bases of the junction left unmatched. CDR3 sequence (DNA): TGTGCCAGCGTTCGGGGGGGATGGAACGAGCAGTACTTC. It is translated as CASVRGGWNEQYF.

The genes are TRBV7-3 and TRBJ2-7; 7 nucleotides match TRBD1. Germline V gene data show CDR1 as SGHTA and CDR2 as FQGTGA. The CDR3 covers 16 residues. Trimming removed 5 bases from V and 0 bases from J; junction bases left unmatched: 10. The DNA of the CDR3 is TGTGCCAGCAGCCAGGGGCCAGGGGGTAACTCCTACGAGCAGTACTTC. Translation gives CASSQGPGGNSYEQYF.